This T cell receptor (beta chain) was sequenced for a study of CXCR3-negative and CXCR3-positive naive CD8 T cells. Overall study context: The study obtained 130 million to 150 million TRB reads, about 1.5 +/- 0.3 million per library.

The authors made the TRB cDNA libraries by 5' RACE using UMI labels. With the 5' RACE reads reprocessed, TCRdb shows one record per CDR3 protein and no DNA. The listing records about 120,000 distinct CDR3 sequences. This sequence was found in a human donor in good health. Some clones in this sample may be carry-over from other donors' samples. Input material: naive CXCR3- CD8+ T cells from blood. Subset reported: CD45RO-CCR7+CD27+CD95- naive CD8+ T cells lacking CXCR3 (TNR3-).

This chain's CDR3 is CASSQDRGRRTEAFF. This chain connects TRBV4-1 to TRBJ1-1; without DNA, the TCRdb call of TRBD1 cannot be checked. Germline loops: CDR1 MGHRA, CDR2 YSYEKL. This CDR3 spans 15 amino acids.